This T cell receptor (beta chain) derives from a study of blood T cell repertoires in COVID-19. In the authors' methods: Scientists estimated how many nucleated cells there were by amplifying reference gene primers. Only in-frame clones appear in the TCRdb table, and some are missing; sequencing was by immunoSEQ multiplex PCR. V, J and clone size are taken as reported in that table, and D and trimming were inferred from the DNA itself. This repertoire shows 55,000 to 75,000 clones, 88% found once; its top ten account for approximately 4%. This clone has more than one count but fewer than ten. The CDR3 runs to 15 residues. Germline CDR1 reads MGHRA; CDR2 reads YSYEKL. V lost 6 bases, J lost 5 bases, and 10 bases stayed unmatched.

The chain has TRBV4-1 and TRBJ1-5; 7 nucleotides line up with TRBD1. The TCR sequence derives from a human donor in a cohort sampled during active COVID-19. Material: peripheral blood. The CDR3, as DNA: TGCGCCAGCAGTGACAGGGACGGCCCGTATCAGCCCCAGCATTTT. This gives the protein CASSDRDGPYQPQHF.